These T cell receptor beta chains were read from a single sample in a study of cytomegalovirus exposure and HLA in healthy donors. This table comes from immunoSEQ multiplex PCR, and its TCRdb copy is limited to in-frame clones, with some not included. The repertoire consists of approximately 180,000 clones, with 80% to 85% occurring once and the leading ten covering about 1.7%. The sample comprised PBMCs. The receptor set was obtained from a woman between 18 and 29 years old in good health and CMV-seronegative. Each CDR3 is given with its conserved first and last residue. The order of the fields is CDR3 DNA, CDR3 protein, V gene, clone size, D gene, J gene. A D gene is named only where the DNA matches it firmly. Size is omitted from some rows. Given values are once, few, many or a class for expanded clones.

TGTGCCAGCTCACCGGCACAGAAGCCAAGCACAGATACGCAGTATTTT	CASSPAQKPSTDTQYF	TRBV18	NA	NA	TRBJ2-3
TGTGCCAGTAGTATCCGGCAGGGGGTCTACAATGAGCAGTTCTTC	CASSIRQGVYNEQFF	TRBV19	NA	TRBD1	TRBJ2-1
TGTGCCAGCAGGTCGGACTACACGTACTCGGATACGCAGTATTTT	CASRSDYTYSDTQYF	TRBV28	NA	NA	TRBJ2-3
TGTGCCAGCAGGTCCGCCGGGACAGTATTTTACGAGCAGTACTTC	CASRSAGTVFYEQYF	TRBV28	NA	TRBD1	TRBJ2-7
TGCGCCAGCAGCCAAGTGGGGGGGTGGGGAACAGATACGCAGTATTTT	CASSQVGGWGTDTQYF	TRBV4-1	few	TRBD2	TRBJ2-3
TGCGCCAGCAGGTTGACAGGGGGCACAACTAATGAAAAACTGTTTTTT	CASRLTGGTTNEKLFF	TRBV5-1	few	TRBD1	TRBJ1-4
TGCGCCAGCAGCCAAGTATACAGGGGGCCAGACCCTAATGAAAAACTGTTTTTT	CASSQVYRGPDPNEKLFF	TRBV4-3	NA	TRBD1	TRBJ1-4
TGTGCCTGGAGTGTAGGTTCTAGCGGGAGGTCTAGCACAGATACGCAGTATTTT	CAWSVGSSGRSSTDTQYF	TRBV30	NA	TRBD2	TRBJ2-3
TGTGCCAGCAGTGACACTTGGGGCAGTTTAAACTCTGGGGCCAACGTCCTGACTTTC	CASSDTWGSLNSGANVLTF	TRBV2	NA	NA	TRBJ2-6
TGTGCCAGCAGCCAACACAGGGGGCGGAGCGGGGAGCTGTTTTTT	CASSQHRGRSGELFF	TRBV4-2	few	TRBD1	TRBJ2-2
TGTGCCAGCAGTTACGTGGACAGGGCCTCCTACGAGCAGTACTTC	CASSYVDRASYEQYF	TRBV6-6	NA	TRBD1	TRBJ2-7
TGTGCCAGCAGTTACTCGAGAGAATACACTGAAGCTTTCTTT	CASSYSREYTEAFF	TRBV6-5	few	NA	TRBJ1-1
TGTGCCAGCCGAGGACTAGCGGGAGTGCTCTTC	CASRGLAGVLF	TRBV19	NA	TRBD2	TRBJ2-1
TGTGCCAGCAGACTATTACAGGGGCGGGAGCCCCAGCATTTT	CASRLLQGREPQHF	TRBV28	NA	TRBD1	TRBJ1-5
TGCGCCAGCAGGCTAAGCCGGGACAGGTTGAATGAGCAGTTCTTC	CASRLSRDRLNEQFF	TRBV4-3	NA	TRBD1	TRBJ2-1
TGTGCCAGCAGCCCCTTAGGGGGCCAAGAGACCCAGTACTTC	CASSPLGGQETQYF	TRBV11-3	NA	NA	TRBJ2-5
TGTGCCAGCAGCGAACCCGGAGTCTCCGCCTACGAGCAGTACTTC	CASSEPGVSAYEQYF	TRBV7-2	NA	NA	TRBJ2-7
TGTGCCAGCAGCCCCCAGGATGAAAAACTGTTTTTT	CASSPQDEKLFF	TRBV7-9	few	NA	TRBJ1-4
TGTGCCAGCAGAACGGGTAGTGAAAAACTGTTTTTT	CASRTGSEKLFF	TRBV27	NA	NA	TRBJ1-4
TGCGCCAGCAGCCAGGAATTACCCGGGACAGAAATCCAAGGGACCCAGTACTTC	CASSQELPGTEIQGTQYF	TRBV4-3	once	TRBD1	TRBJ2-5
TGTGCCAGCAGAAATAGCGGGAGTGAGGAGACCCAGTACTTC	CASRNSGSEETQYF	TRBV28	NA	TRBD2	TRBJ2-5
TGTGCCACCAGCAGAGATGGGGCATGGACAGCTTCCAATGAGCAGTTCTTC	CATSRDGAWTASNEQFF	TRBV15	NA	NA	TRBJ2-1
TGTGCCAGCAGCTTGGGGCAGAGAGATACGCAGTATTTT	CASSLGQRDTQYF	TRBV11-3	NA	NA	TRBJ2-3
TGTGCCAGCAGCTTAGTTGTGTCCCAGCTAGCGGGACCCTACAATGAGCAGTTCTTC	CASSLVVSQLAGPYNEQFF	TRBV7-9	NA	TRBD2	TRBJ2-1
TGTGCCAGCAGTGGGGACAACGTAGCCAAAAACATTCAGTACTTC	CASSGDNVAKNIQYF	TRBV2	NA	NA	TRBJ2-4
TGTGCCAGCAGTTACAGTAAGCCTAGCAATCAGCCCCAGCATTTT	CASSYSKPSNQPQHF	TRBV6-5	NA	NA	TRBJ1-5
TGTGCCAGCATAAAAACTCAGGGGGCTAACTATGGCTACACCTTC	CASIKTQGANYGYTF	TRBV6-5	NA	TRBD1	TRBJ1-2
TGCGCCAGCAGCTTGGTGGGACTTCAAGAGACCCAGTACTTC	CASSLVGLQETQYF	TRBV5-1	few	NA	TRBJ2-5
TGTTCCAGCAGCTCCAACAGGGGCCATAGCTCTGGGGCCAACGTCCTGACTTTC	CSSSSNRGHSSGANVLTF	TRBV7-9	NA	TRBD1	TRBJ2-6
TGTGCCAGCAGCTTGGGAGGGGGGCCTGAAGCTTTCTTT	CASSLGGGPEAFF	TRBV11-3	NA	NA	TRBJ1-1
TGTGCCTGGGGAGCAGGATGGGAGAACTACACCTTC	CAWGAGWENYTF	TRBV30	NA	NA	TRBJ1-2
TGTGCCAGCAGCAATAGGGACTTTTACAATGAGCAGTTCTTC	CASSNRDFYNEQFF	TRBV7-8	NA	NA	TRBJ2-1
TGTGCCAGCAGCTTGATGGCGGCTAGCGGGAGAACATACGAGCAGTACTTC	CASSLMAASGRTYEQYF	TRBV5-4	once	TRBD2	TRBJ2-7
TGTGCCAGAAGCTTGCGGGGTCAGCCCCAGCATTTT	CARSLRGQPQHF	TRBV5-3	once	NA	TRBJ1-5
TGTGCCCTACCCCCCAGGCGAGGGTTACTTGCAACTAATGAAAAACTGTTTTTT	CALPPRRGLLATNEKLFF	TRBV27	NA	NA	TRBJ1-4